This entry features one T cell receptor beta chain sequence. Its antigen is unidentified. Some clones are missing from TCRdb's copy, which holds only in-frame ones; the method was immunoSEQ multiplex PCR. In the table there are around 92,000 clones, roughly 82% of which are singletons. The data belong to a study of graft-versus-host responses after intestinal transplantation. Broader study findings: Subjects displaying graft-donor T cell macrochimerism possessed elevated graft-versus-host to host-versus-graft clonal ratios inside allografts. There were GvH clones found in recipient marrow, and some of them appeared first in ileum or blood.

The material sequenced was PBMCs, taken 255 days after intestinal transplant. This TCR derives from a human patient who received an intestinal transplant, so some T cells may come from the graft donor.

Here the CDR3 reads CSVGYAGEQYF. The CDR3 DNA reads as TGCAGCGTTGGTTACGCCGGGGAGCAGTACTTC. V and J are TRBV29-1 and TRBJ2-7, with D unresolved. This CDR3 contains 11 residues. The V and J ends lost 4 bases and 7 bases respectively, with 11 bases between them. Germline values: CDR1 SQVTM, CDR2 ANQGSEA.